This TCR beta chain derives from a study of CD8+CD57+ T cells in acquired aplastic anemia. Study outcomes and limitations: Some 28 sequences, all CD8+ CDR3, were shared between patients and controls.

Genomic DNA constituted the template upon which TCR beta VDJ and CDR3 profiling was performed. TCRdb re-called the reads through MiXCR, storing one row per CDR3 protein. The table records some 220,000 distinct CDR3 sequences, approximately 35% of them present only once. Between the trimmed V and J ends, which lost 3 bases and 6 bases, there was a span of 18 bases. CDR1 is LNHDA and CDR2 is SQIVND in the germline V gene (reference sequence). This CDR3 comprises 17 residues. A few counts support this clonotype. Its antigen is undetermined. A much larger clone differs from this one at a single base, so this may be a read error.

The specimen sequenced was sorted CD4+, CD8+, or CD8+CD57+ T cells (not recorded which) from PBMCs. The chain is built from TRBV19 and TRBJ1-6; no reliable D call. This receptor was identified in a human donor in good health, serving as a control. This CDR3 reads CASSILVGRRSNSPLHF. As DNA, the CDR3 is TGTGCCAGTAGTATTTTGGTCGGCAGGAGGAGTAATTCACCCCTCCACTTT.